The 19 T cell receptor beta chains given below trace back to one sample, sequenced in a study of blood T cell repertoires in COVID-19. The assay was immunoSEQ multiplex PCR, and TCRdb's table has in-frame clones only and misses some. The table lists some 260,000 clones, roughly 88% of them singletons. The specimen was peripheral blood. The receptor source for this set is a man of 80 years or more with acute or convalescent COVID-19.

The V gene is TRBV25-1, the J gene TRBJ1-4, with D unresolved. This CDR3 has 17 amino acids. Germline V CDR1 and CDR2: MGHDK, SYGVNS. The V end lost 2 bases, the J end lost 6 bases, and 19 bases lay between the germline ends. The CDR3 is CASSEPPPGAFDEKLFF. The CDR3 nucleotides are TGTGCCAGCAGTGAACCCCCCCCGGGAGCTTTCGATGAAAAACTGTTTTTT.

The chain links TRBV6-2 or TRBV6-3 to TRBJ2-4; weak D call: TRBD2 (5 bases). V was shortened by 4 bases and J by 0 bases, with 10 bases between the two germline ends. CDR3 length: 15 residues. Per the germline V gene, CDR1 is MNHEY and CDR2 is SVGEGT. Here the CDR3 reads CASSWTYLAKNIQYF. Written as DNA, the CDR3 is TGTGCCAGCAGTTGGACTTACCTAGCCAAAAACATTCAGTACTTC.

The chain has TRBV11-3 and TRBJ2-2; weak D call: TRBD2 (6 bases). The CDR3 runs to 16 residues. Germline values: CDR1 SGHNT, CDR2 YENEEA. The germline V and J ends were trimmed by 5 bases and 4 bases, with 17 bases remaining between them. CDR3 nucleotides: TGTGCCAGCAGCCCAGGACTTAGCGGCATCACCGGGGAGCTGTTTTTT. It encodes CASSPGLSGITGELFF.

V is TRBV6-1 and J is TRBJ1-2; D may be TRBD1 (5 bases). V was pared by 2 bases and J by 3 bases, with 13 bases between. The CDR3 has 15 residues. Looked up from germline, CDR1 is MNHNS and CDR2 is SASEGT. For the CDR3, the DNA is TGTGCCAGCAGTGAACTTGGACCGGGGGACTATGGCTACACCTTC. Translated: CASSELGPGDYGYTF.

The chain recombines TRBV15 with TRBJ2-7; 9 bases are shared with TRBD2. Germline trimming cut 0 bases from V and 7 bases from J; bases unmatched to any gene: 10. This CDR3 is 16 amino acids long. Looked up from germline, CDR1 is LNHNV and CDR2 is YYDKDF (reference sequence). The CDR3 DNA sequence: TGTGCCACCAGCAGAGATTTGGCTAGCGGGATTCGGGAGCAGTACTTC. Translated: CATSRDLASGIREQYF.

The V and J genes are TRBV5-4 and TRBJ2-7; 7 bases are a match to TRBD1. With V trimmed by 4 bases and J by 5 bases, 9 bases remained unmatched. CDR1 SGHNT and CDR2 YYREEE come from the germline V gene (reference sequence). The CDR3 has 14 amino acids. The CDR3 protein is CASSVTGYRHEQYF. CDR3 sequence (DNA): TGTGCCAGCAGCGTGACAGGGTATAGGCACGAGCAGTACTTC.

The V gene is TRBV12-5, the J gene TRBJ1-1; 9 bases are a match to TRBD1. CDR1 and CDR2 (germline): LGHNT, FRNRAP. This CDR3 region has 14 residues. Trimming at V came to 5 bases and at J to 4 bases, leaving 5 bases not matched to a gene. The CDR3 bases are TGTGCTAGTGGTACACAGGGGGCGCTCACTGAAGCTTTCTTT. Translation: CASGTQGALTEAFF.

This clone came up a few times. The rearrangement links TRBV7-2 to TRBJ2-7, with D maybe TRBD2 (5 bases). V was clipped by 3 bases and J by 2 bases, with 8 bases between them. Per the germline V gene, CDR1 is SGHTA and CDR2 is FQGNSA. The CDR3 is made up of 13 amino acids. The CDR3 DNA follows: TGTGCCAGCAGCTTCCCCGGGACCTACGAGCAGTACTTC. This encodes CASSFPGTYEQYF.

This clone has a handful of counts. This sequence joins TRBV2 and TRBJ1-5; D is uncertain. V lost 3 bases, J lost 1 base, and 7 bases lay in between. This CDR3 is 14 amino acids long. Per the germline V gene, CDR1 is SNHLY and CDR2 is FYNNEI. CDR3 loop: CASSDPMSNQPQHF. DNA for the CDR3: TGTGCCAGCAGTGACCCTATGAGCAATCAGCCCCAGCATTTT.

This clone was seen just once. The rearrangement uses TRBV5-8 and TRBJ1-1; D gene unclear. The CDR3 spans 13 residues. The V gene's germline CDR1 is SGHTS and CDR2 YDEGEE. The V end was cut by 4 bases, the J end by 5 bases, with 12 bases between. The CDR3 here is CASSVATVTEAFF. CDR3 nucleotide sequence: TGTGCCAGCAGCGTTGCAACGGTGACTGAAGCTTTCTTT. The whole variable domain, filled in from reference TRBV5-8 and TRBJ1-1, reads EAGVTQSPTHLIKTRGQQATLRCSPISGHTSVYWYQQALGLGLQFLLWYDEGEERNRGNFPPRFSGRQFPNYSSELNVNALELEDSALYLCASSVATVTEAFFGQGTRLTVV.

This clone was observed a few times. The chain combines TRBV27 with TRBJ1-1; D is unresolved. CDR1 MNHEY and CDR2 SMNVEV come from the germline V gene (reference sequence). V was cut by 4 bases and J by 4 bases, with 16 bases left in between. CDR3 length equals 15 residues. The CDR3 loop is CASSSLTLFGTEAFF. In nucleotides, the CDR3 is TGTGCCAGCAGTTCACTAACCCTATTTGGCACTGAAGCTTTCTTT.

The chain carries TRBV5-1 and TRBJ2-7; 11 nucleotides line up with TRBD1. CDR3 length: 15 residues. Germline V CDR1 and CDR2: SGHRS, YFSETQ. With V trimmed by 2 bases and J by 6 bases, 7 bases remained unmatched. Here the CDR3 reads CASSLEGDRGSEQYF. The CDR3 bases are TGCGCCAGCAGCTTAGAAGGGGACAGGGGGAGCGAGCAGTACTTC.

Only one count was recorded for this clone. The chain combines TRBV7-6 with TRBJ2-3; maybe TRBD1 (5 bases). V shed 2 bases and J shed 5 bases, with 14 bases lying between them. From germline, CDR1 is SGHVS and CDR2 FNYEAQ. The CDR3 runs to 15 residues. CDR3 in amino acids: CASSLNAGLLDTQYF. In DNA, the CDR3 is TGTGCCAGCAGCTTAAATGCAGGGCTATTAGATACGCAGTATTTT.

In this sample, this clone turned up once. The rearrangement uses TRBV7-9 and TRBJ1-3; the D gene is possibly TRBD1 (6 bases). Germline V gene sequence: CDR1 SEHNR, CDR2 FQNEAQ (reference sequence). With 1 base removed from V and 4 bases from J, the gap between germline ends came to 14 bases. The CDR3 runs 16 residues. The DNA of the CDR3 is TGTGCCAGCAGCTTAGGCGGGGGGCGCATAGGAAACACCATATATTTT. This encodes CASSLGGGRIGNTIYF.

The chain links TRBV6-5 to TRBJ2-1, with D tentatively TRBD2 (6 bases). The CDR3 loop spans 15 amino acids. Per the germline V gene, CDR1 is MNHEY and CDR2 is SVGAGI. Trimming took 10 bases from V and 0 from J, leaving 16 bases between them. This chain's CDR3 is CATTLGGSSYNEQFF. The CDR3 DNA sequence: TGTGCCACCACCCTGGGGGGTTCCTCCTACAATGAGCAGTTCTTC.

The J gene is TRBJ1-2, the V gene TRBV25-1, with 9 bases matching TRBD1. The V gene end was trimmed by 4 bases and the J gene end by 8 bases; junction bases not matched to a gene: 8. The length of the CDR3 is 14 residues. Looked up from germline, CDR1 is MGHDK and CDR2 is SYGVNS. In DNA, the CDR3 is TGTGCCAGCAGTGTCATCACAGGGGGCGGAGGCTACACCTTC. It translates to CASSVITGGGGYTF.

J is TRBJ2-7 and V is TRBV4-3; the D is unclear. The CDR3 consists of 13 residues. The germline gives CDR1 LGHNA, CDR2 YSLEER. Trimming took 0 bases from V and 4 from J, leaving 7 bases between them. The CDR3 loop reads CASSQDRMYEQYF. The CDR3 nucleotides read TGCGCCAGCAGCCAAGATAGAATGTACGAGCAGTACTTC.

This clone was seen only once. V gene TRBV7-9 combines with J gene TRBJ2-5, with D unclear. Germline values: CDR1 SEHNR, CDR2 FQNEAQ (reference sequence). V was shortened by 1 base and J by 2 bases, with 8 bases between the two germline ends. The CDR3 is 14 residues long. The CDR3 protein is CASSLGTAQETQYF. Written as DNA, the CDR3 is TGTGCCAGCAGCTTAGGAACAGCTCAAGAGACCCAGTACTTC.

This chain uses TRBV6-6 with TRBJ1-6; 7 nucleotides match TRBD1. Per germline, CDR1 MNHNY and CDR2 SVGAGI (reference sequence). The CDR3 covers 16 residues. V dropped 6 bases and J dropped 0; count of bases not matched to a gene: 5. The CDR3 loop reads CASRGGSYSYNSPLHF. The CDR3 DNA follows: TGTGCCAGCAGAGGGGGCAGTTACTCCTATAATTCACCCCTCCACTTT.